These 22 T cell receptor beta chains originate from one sample sequenced in a study of identifying expanded T cells in peripheral blood. Clones were read by immunoSEQ multiplex PCR, and TCRdb kept only the in-frame ones, dropping some. Among some 91,000 clones listed, approximately 88% were seen once. Sequences were obtained from blood. Receptors were obtained from a person between 18 and 70 years old in good health.

V is TRBV18 and J is TRBJ2-3; D unresolved. Trimming pared 8 bases from V and 7 bases from J, leaving 16 bases between. The germline V gene encodes CDR1 KGHSH and CDR2 LQKENI. The CDR3 consists of 13 residues. CDR3 in amino acids: CASPPPINHTQYF. The DNA of the CDR3 is TGTGCCAGCCCCCCCCCAATCAATCATACGCAGTATTTT. Drawing the rest from reference TRBV18 and TRBJ2-3, the complete variable domain is NAGVMQNPRHLVRRRGQEARLRCSPMKGHSHVYWYRQLPEEGLKFMVYLQKENIIDESGMPKERFSAEFPKEGPSILRIQQVVRGDSAAYFCASPPPINHTQYFGPGTRLTVL.

This clone was seen just once. The chain joins TRBV7-9 to TRBJ1-4; D is unresolved. Germline V CDR1 and CDR2: SEHNR, FQNEAQ (reference sequence). V was trimmed by 5 bases and J by 0 bases, leaving 7 bases between them. This CDR3 has 14 amino acids. CDR3 residues: CASSLSATNEKLFF. The CDR3 DNA reads TGTGCCAGCAGCCTTTCTGCAACTAATGAAAAACTGTTTTTT.

This chain joins TRBV28 and TRBJ2-6; a possible D gene is TRBD1 (6 bases). Germline values: CDR1 MDHEN, CDR2 SYDVKM. The CDR3 runs 17 residues. Trimming left V 3 bases short and J 4 bases short, with 16 bases between. The CDR3: CASSFNREWTGANVLTF. The CDR3 nucleotides are TGTGCCAGCAGTTTCAACAGGGAGTGGACAGGGGCCAACGTCCTGACTTTC.

The chain uses TRBV5-1 and TRBJ2-1; 14 bases are a match to TRBD2. Germline CDR1 is SGHRS and CDR2 is YFSETQ. The CDR3 loop spans 17 amino acids. The CDR3 loop is CVSSEEGLAGALHEQFF. CDR3 sequence (DNA): TGCGTTTCCTCGGAGGAGGGACTAGCGGGAGCCCTCCATGAGCAGTTCTTC.

This clone was observed once. CDR3 coding DNA: TGCGCCAGCAGAGGACTAGCGGGGGGCATCTCCTACAATGAGCAGTTCTTC. Amino acids: CASRGLAGGISYNEQFF. The chain joins TRBV10-2 to TRBJ2-1; the match to TRBD2 covers 14 bases. The CDR3 extends over 17 amino acids. Germline V gene lookup returns CDR1 WSHSY and CDR2 SAAADI. Trimming took 6 bases from V and 0 from J; bases not matched to a gene: 4.

The chain is built from TRBV6-1 and TRBJ2-3; 11 bases are a match to TRBD2. Germline CDR1 is MNHNS and CDR2 is SASEGT. The ends lost 2 bases at V and 1 base at J; junction bases unmatched: 2. The CDR3 is 16 amino acids. In DNA, the CDR3 is TGTGCCAGCAGTGAAACTAGCGGGGGAGGCACAGATACGCAGTATTTT. Its protein is CASSETSGGGTDTQYF.

This rearrangement joins TRBV28 to TRBJ2-2; D gene ambiguous. Trimming shortened V by 3 bases and J by 3 bases, and 8 bases separated the two germline ends. Per germline, CDR1 MDHEN and CDR2 SYDVKM. This CDR3 spans 14 amino acids. The CDR3, as DNA: TGTGCCAGCAGTTTTACTGGGTACACCGGGGAGCTGTTTTTT. Translating it yields CASSFTGYTGELFF.

The chain recombines TRBV19 with TRBJ2-7; D remains ambiguous. Trimming cost V 1 base and J 0 bases, with 10 bases left between them. The CDR3 extends over 15 amino acids. Germline loops: CDR1 LNHDA, CDR2 SQIVND (reference sequence). The CDR3 sequence: CASSIADGPSYEQYF. In nucleotides, the CDR3 is TGTGCCAGTAGTATAGCGGACGGCCCCTCCTACGAGCAGTACTTC.

CDR3 amino acids: CASSLGRDRVGYEQYF. CDR3 nucleotide sequence: TGTGCCAGCAGTTTAGGTAGGGACAGGGTGGGTTACGAGCAGTACTTC. The chain carries TRBV28 and TRBJ2-7; TRBD1 aligns across 9 bases. This CDR3 contains 16 residues. Germline V lookup: CDR1 MDHEN, CDR2 SYDVKM. The V gene end was trimmed by 2 bases and the J gene end by 4 bases; junction bases not matched to a gene: 9.

V gene TRBV29-1 combines with J gene TRBJ1-2; 10 bases are shared with TRBD1. Germline assignment: CDR1 SQVTM and CDR2 ANQGSEA. The CDR3 runs to 11 residues. The junction had 0 bases not matched to a gene; V was cut back by 4 bases and J by 7 bases. DNA for the CDR3: TGCAGCGTTGGACAGGGGGCTGGCTACACCTTC. As protein: CSVGQGAGYTF.

The rearrangement links TRBV4-3 to TRBJ2-5; a possible D gene is TRBD2 (5 bases). CDR3 length: 14 residues. Germline CDR1 is LGHNA and CDR2 is YSLEER. Trimming shortened V by 1 base and J by 5 bases, and 11 bases separated the two germline ends. CDR3 bases: TGCGCCAGCAGCCAAGTGGCTAGCAGCGAGACCCAGTACTTC. This encodes CASSQVASSETQYF.

This rearrangement joins TRBV28 to TRBJ2-3, with D perhaps TRBD1 or TRBD2 (6 bases each). CDR3 size: 17 residues. Germline CDR1 reads MDHEN; CDR2 reads SYDVKM. V was trimmed by 3 bases and J by 0 bases, leaving 16 bases between them. CDR3 bases: TGTGCCAGCAGTTTTGGAGGGGGGCAGGCTAGCACAGATACGCAGTATTTT. The encoded protein is CASSFGGGQASTDTQYF.

The chain joins TRBV19 to TRBJ2-2; D remains unclear. The CDR3 has 14 amino acids. V lost 4 bases and J 0 bases, leaving 6 bases between the germline ends. CDR1 is LNHDA and CDR2 is SQIVND in the germline V gene (reference sequence). CDR3 sequence (DNA): TGTGCCAGTAGTAAGGCGCCGAACACCGGGGAGCTGTTTTTT. It yields the protein CASSKAPNTGELFF.

This chain links TRBV10-2 with TRBJ2-5; D remains unclear. CDR1 and CDR2 (germline): WSHSY, SAAADI. CDR3 size: 13 residues. V was cut by 6 bases and J by 0 bases, with 8 bases left in between. DNA of the CDR3: TGCGCCAGCAGCCCCGGGTACCAAGAGACCCAGTACTTC. It yields the protein CASSPGYQETQYF.

This sequence joins TRBV19 and TRBJ2-7; perhaps TRBD1 as D (6 bases). There are 13 residues in the CDR3. Trimming removed 5 bases from V and 2 bases from J, with 10 bases in between. Looked up from germline, CDR1 is LNHDA and CDR2 is SQIVND (reference sequence). The CDR3 DNA reads TGTGCCAGTAGTCGGGACACTACCTACGAGCAGTACTTC. It specifies CASSRDTTYEQYF.

The rearrangement joins TRBV27 to TRBJ1-5, with D possibly matching TRBD1 (5 bases). The CDR3 runs 15 residues. V was clipped by 3 bases and J by 5 bases, with 14 bases between them. Looked up from germline, CDR1 is MNHEY and CDR2 is SMNVEV (reference sequence). CDR3 nucleotide sequence: TGTGCCAGCAGTTTCCTCGGGACCTTTGATCAGCCCCAGCATTTT. It is translated as CASSFLGTFDQPQHF.

The chain links TRBV5-6 to TRBJ1-1; no clear D. Germline values: CDR1 SGHDT, CDR2 YYEEEE. V lost 4 bases to trimming and J lost 1 base, with 11 bases between them. The CDR3 runs to 14 residues. The CDR3 DNA reads as TGTGCCAGCAGCCCGGAGGGAAGGAACACTGAAGCTTTCTTT. This encodes CASSPEGRNTEAFF.

The chain links TRBV2 to TRBJ2-7; 8 nucleotides line up with TRBD1. The V segment lost 7 bases and the J segment 1 base; nucleotides outside the gene matches: 9. Germline CDR1 reads SNHLY; CDR2 reads FYNNEI. The CDR3 length is 15 residues. CDR3 in DNA: TGTGCCAGCAATCGACAGGGGCCTAGATCCTACGAGCAGTACTTC. It is translated as CASNRQGPRSYEQYF.

The CDR3 DNA reads as TGTGCCAGCAGGAGAGGGTTCTCTGGGGCCAACGTCCTGACTTTC. Residues: CASRRGFSGANVLTF. V usage is TRBV6-1 and J usage is TRBJ2-6; D is perhaps TRBD2 (5 bases). The CDR3 is 15 residues long. CDR1 is MNHNS, CDR2 SASEGT, per germline. Trimming stripped 6 bases from V and 0 bases from J, with 9 bases between.

V and J are TRBV30 and TRBJ2-2; 9 nucleotides match TRBD1. CDR1 GTSNPN and CDR2 SVGIG come from the germline V gene (reference sequence). This CDR3 comprises 14 residues. V gave up 6 bases and J gave up 1 base; unmatched junction bases: 3. Written as DNA, the CDR3 is TGTGCCTGCCTGGGACAGGGGAACACCGGGGAGCTGTTTTTT. As protein: CACLGQGNTGELFF.

This chain connects TRBV14 to TRBJ1-3; D unresolved. The V gene lost 1 base and the J gene lost 2 bases, with 9 bases spanning the gap. The CDR3 runs to 15 residues. Germline V gene data show CDR1 as SGHDN and CDR2 as FVKESK. CDR3 loop: CASSQVGTAGNTIYF. For the CDR3, the DNA is TGTGCCAGCAGCCAAGTAGGAACAGCTGGAAACACCATATATTTT.

This chain uses TRBV28 with TRBJ2-5, with D maybe TRBD2 (5 bases). V lost 2 bases to trimming and J lost 5 bases, with 12 bases between them. Germline lookup yields CDR1 MDHEN and CDR2 SYDVKM. CDR3 length: 14 amino acids. This CDR3 is CASSLGGSEETQYF. In DNA, the CDR3 is TGTGCCAGCAGTTTAGGTGGGAGTGAGGAGACCCAGTACTTC.